Each of the 11 T cell receptor beta chains below was sequenced from the same sample in a study of T-cell memory formation after mild COVID-19. In TCRdb, the 5' RACE reads were re-called with MiXCR into one record per CDR3 protein. The table shows 150,000 to 200,000 distinct CDR3 sequences, with roughly 30% occurring only once. Sample: PBMCs or a T cell subset sorted from them (not recorded which). The source of these receptors is an adult woman who had mild COVID-19 (a few samples of this study predate the infection). Cell type and time point are not known.

The V call is TRBV7-6, the J call TRBJ2-1; TRBD2 agrees at 10 bases. The V and J ends lost 2 bases and 12 bases, in that order; junction bases with no gene match: 7. This CDR3 comprises 14 residues. Per the germline V gene, CDR1 is SGHVS and CDR2 is FNYEAQ. DNA for the CDR3: TGTGCCAGCAGCTTACTAGCGGGAGATGGTGGGCAGTTCTTC. This encodes CASSLLAGDGGQFF.

This clonotype was seen a handful of times. V and J are TRBV5-1 and TRBJ2-7; D could derive from TRBD1 or TRBD2 (5 bases each). The germline V and J ends were trimmed by 3 bases and 5 bases, with 12 bases remaining between them. The CDR3 has 13 residues. Germline loops: CDR1 SGHRS, CDR2 YFSETQ. CDR3 coding DNA: TGCGCCAGCAGCTCCGGGACCGCCAACGAGCAGTACTTC. Its translation: CASSSGTANEQYF. Using reference TRBV5-1 and TRBJ2-7 for the parts outside the CDR3, the full variable domain is KAGVTQTPRYLIKTRGQQVTLSCSPISGHRSVSWYQQTPGQGLQFLFEYFSETQRNKGNFPGRFSGRQFSNSRSEMNVSTLELGDSALYLCASSSGTANEQYFGPGTRLTVT.

The rearrangement links TRBV29-1 to TRBJ2-2, with TRBD2 identical over 7 bases. V lost 6 bases to trimming and J lost 7 bases; unmatched junction nucleotides: 8. Germline assignment: CDR1 SQVTM and CDR2 ANQGSEA. The CDR3 is 13 amino acids. The CDR3 region is CSVAGVGIGELFF. The CDR3 nucleotides read TGCAGCGTGGCGGGGGTCGGTATCGGGGAGCTGTTTTTT.

This clonotype was found many times. The V call is TRBV24-1, the J call TRBJ2-5; 9 bases are shared with TRBD1. Germline V CDR1 and CDR2: KGHDR, SFDVKD. V was pared by 4 bases and J by 4 bases, with 0 bases of the junction left unmatched. The CDR3 consists of 13 residues. CDR3 loop: CATSEGQGETQYF. The CDR3 DNA follows: TGTGCCACCAGTGAGGGACAGGGAGAGACCCAGTACTTC.

This clonotype has only a few counts. This sequence joins TRBV11-2 and TRBJ2-5, with 12 bases matching TRBD2. Germline V gene lookup returns CDR1 SGHAT and CDR2 FQNNGV. Germline trimming cut 6 bases from V and 3 bases from J; bases unmatched to any gene: 2. The length of the CDR3 is 14 residues. CDR3 DNA sequence: TGTGCCAGCAGTTGGACTAGCGGGGAAGAGACCCAGTACTTC. It encodes CASSWTSGEETQYF.

This clonotype has more than one count but fewer than ten. This sequence joins TRBV5-1 and TRBJ2-5, with a tentative D call TRBD1 (6 bases). The length of the CDR3 is 17 residues. Trimming left V 0 bases short and J 2 bases short, with 17 bases between. Looked up from germline, CDR1 is SGHRS and CDR2 is YFSETQ. The DNA for the CDR3 is TGCGCCAGCAGCTTGGAGGACAGCCAAGGGATACAAGAGACCCAGTACTTC. Its protein product is CASSLEDSQGIQETQYF.

The V and J genes are TRBV29-1 and TRBJ2-2; D possibly corresponds to TRBD1 (5 bases). Trimming pared 6 bases from V and 6 bases from J, leaving 11 bases between. From germline, CDR1 is SQVTM and CDR2 ANQGSEA. This CDR3 region has 12 residues. The CDR3 protein is CSVGPNAGELFF. For the CDR3, the DNA is TGCAGCGTGGGGCCTAACGCCGGGGAGCTGTTTTTT.

The chain links TRBV15 to TRBJ2-2; D is possibly TRBD2 (5 bases). This CDR3 spans 16 amino acids. Germline loops: CDR1 LNHNV, CDR2 YYDKDF (reference sequence). V gave up 3 bases and J gave up 2 bases, with 13 bases separating them. The CDR3, as DNA: TGTGCCACCAGCAGTCACCAACTAGTAAACACCGGGGAGCTGTTTTTT. Amino acid sequence: CATSSHQLVNTGELFF. The full variable domain, its missing parts supplied by reference TRBV15 and TRBJ2-2, is DAMVIQNPRYQVTQFGKPVTLSCSQTLNHNVMYWYQQKSSQAPKLLFHYYDKDFNNEADTPDNFQSRRPNTSFCFLDIRSPGLGDTAMYLCATSSHQLVNTGELFFGEGSRLTVL.

V is TRBV29-1 and J is TRBJ1-1; 10 bases line up with TRBD1. CDR1 is SQVTM and CDR2 is ANQGSEA in the germline V gene. V shed 7 bases and J 5 bases; nucleotides not matched to a gene: 7. The CDR3 extends over 13 amino acids. The CDR3 coding sequence is TGCAGCGCAACCGGGACAGGGGATACTGAAGCTTTCTTT. Its protein product is CSATGTGDTEAFF.

This rearrangement joins TRBV6-6 to TRBJ2-2; either TRBD1 or TRBD2 may fit D (5 bases each). This CDR3 is 16 amino acids long. Between the trimmed V and J ends, which lost 0 bases and 2 bases, there was a span of 10 bases. CDR1 and CDR2 (germline): MNHNY, SVGAGI (reference sequence). This chain's CDR3 is CASSYSGDHNTGELFF. CDR3 DNA: TGTGCCAGCAGTTACTCGGGGGACCACAACACCGGGGAGCTGTTTTTT.

CDR3 bases: TGTGCCAGCAGCCAAGGGGGTGGTGCGAAAGGTAACACTGAAGCTTTCTTT. Protein: CASSQGGGAKGNTEAFF. The chain has TRBV14 and TRBJ1-1; D is ambiguous. The CDR3 consists of 17 residues. Trimming shortened V by 1 base and J by 2 bases, and 17 bases separated the two germline ends. Germline V gives CDR1 SGHDN, CDR2 FVKESK.